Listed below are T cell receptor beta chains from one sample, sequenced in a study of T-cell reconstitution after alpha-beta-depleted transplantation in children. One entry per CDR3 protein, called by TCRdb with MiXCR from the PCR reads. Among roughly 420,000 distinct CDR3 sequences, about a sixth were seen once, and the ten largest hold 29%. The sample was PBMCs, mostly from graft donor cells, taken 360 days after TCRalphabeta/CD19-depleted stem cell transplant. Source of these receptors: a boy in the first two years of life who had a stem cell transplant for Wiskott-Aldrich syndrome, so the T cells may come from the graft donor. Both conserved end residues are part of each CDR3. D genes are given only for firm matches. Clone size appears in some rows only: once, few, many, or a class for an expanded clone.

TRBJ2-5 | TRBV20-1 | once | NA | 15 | CSARVAASKQETQYF | TGCAGTGCTAGAGTGGCAGCGTCCAAGCAAGAGACCCAGTACTTC
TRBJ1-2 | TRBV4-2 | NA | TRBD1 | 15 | CASSQTGGGIYGYTF | TGTGCCAGCAGCCAAACAGGGGGTGGGATCTATGGCTACACCTTC
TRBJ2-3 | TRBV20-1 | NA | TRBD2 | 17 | CSARDPGTSGAADTQYF | TGCAGTGCTAGAGATCCCGGGACTAGCGGCGCGGCAGATACGCAGTATTTT
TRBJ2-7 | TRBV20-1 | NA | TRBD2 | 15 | CSASPYWGGPYEQYF | TGCAGTGCTAGCCCTTATTGGGGGGGTCCGTACGAGCAGTACTTC
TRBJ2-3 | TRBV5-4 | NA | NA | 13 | CASSLTRTDTQYF | TGTGCCAGCAGCTTGACGCGCACAGATACGCAGTATTTT
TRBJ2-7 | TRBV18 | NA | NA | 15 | CASSPSGRLTYEQYF | TGTGCCAGCTCACCATCGGGGCGGCTTACCTACGAGCAGTACTTC
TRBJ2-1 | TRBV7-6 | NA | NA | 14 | CASSLVPLVGEQFF | TGTGCCAGCAGCTTAGTCCCGTTAGTTGGTGAGCAGTTCTTC
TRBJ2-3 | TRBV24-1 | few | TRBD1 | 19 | CATSDPTLLRDRGTDTQYF | TGTGCCACCAGTGATCCTACCCTCCTCCGGGACAGGGGAACAGATACGCAGTATTTT
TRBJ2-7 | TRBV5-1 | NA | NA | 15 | CASGRGRPYEEEQYF | TGCGCCAGCGGACGGGGAAGGCCCTACGAAGAGGAGCAGTACTTC
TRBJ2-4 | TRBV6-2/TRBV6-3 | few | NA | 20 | CASSPHREFHRKIAKNIQYF | TGTGCCAGCAGTCCCCACCGGGAGTTCCACCGCAAAATAGCCAAAAACATTCAGTACTTC
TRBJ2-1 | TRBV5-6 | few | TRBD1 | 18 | CASSRGLGVPSSYNEQFF | TGTGCCAGCAGCAGGGGGCTAGGGGTTCCAAGCTCCTACAATGAGCAGTTCTTC
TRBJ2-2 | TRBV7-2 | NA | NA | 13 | CASSLIYAGELFF | TGTGCCAGCAGCTTAATCTATGCCGGGGAGCTGTTTTTT
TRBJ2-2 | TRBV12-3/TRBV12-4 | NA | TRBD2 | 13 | CASSQDSTGRVFF | TGTGCCAGCAGCCAAGACAGTACCGGGAGGGTGTTTTTT
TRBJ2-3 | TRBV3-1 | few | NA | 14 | CASSQYGATDTQYF | TGTGCCAGCAGCCAATACGGGGCCACAGATACGCAGTATTTT
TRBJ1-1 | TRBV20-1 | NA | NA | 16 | CSARPAGRVTNTEAFF | TGCAGTGCTAGACCGGCGGGGCGCGTAACTAACACTGAAGCTTTCTTT
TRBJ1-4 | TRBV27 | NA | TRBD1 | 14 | CASSSRTGGEKLFF | TGTGCCAGCAGTTCTCGGACAGGTGGTGAAAAACTGTTTTTT
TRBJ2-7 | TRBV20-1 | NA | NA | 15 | CSAQRGTPQPYEQYF | TGCAGTGCTCAACGAGGGACTCCTCAGCCCTACGAGCAGTACTTC
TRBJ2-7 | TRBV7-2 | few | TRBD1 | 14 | CASSLFGQGPEQYF | TGTGCCAGCAGCTTATTCGGACAGGGGCCCGAGCAGTACTTC
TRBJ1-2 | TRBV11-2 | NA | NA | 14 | CASSLDRENYGYTF | TGTGCCAGCAGCTTAGACAGGGAAAACTATGGCTACACCTTC